A selection of T cell receptor beta chains follows, all from one sample in a study of cytomegalovirus exposure and HLA in healthy donors. The repertoire was sequenced with immunoSEQ multiplex PCR; TCRdb's copy has only in-frame clones and lacks some. This table has some 150,000 clones, around 83% appearing once. The sequencing input was PBMCs. The receptor set was obtained from a human donor in good health. Each CDR3 is given with its conserved first and last residue. The D gene is left open where the match is weak. Not every row has a clone size; where given, it reads once, few, many or a size class.

abundance	d_gene	j_gene	v_gene	CDR3nt	CDR3aa
.	.	TRBJ1-1	TRBV6-6	TGTGCCAGCAGGAGATACTCACAGGGGAACACTGAAGCTTTCTTT	CASRRYSQGNTEAFF
once	TRBD1	TRBJ1-5	TRBV6-6	TGTGCCAGCAGCTGGGACAGGGCTTATCAGCCCCAGCATTTT	CASSWDRAYQPQHF
.	.	TRBJ2-7	TRBV11-2	TGTGCCAGCAGCTTAGAAAGGGGAGGTCCCTACGAGCAGTACTTC	CASSLERGGPYEQYF
once	.	TRBJ2-2	TRBV4-1	TGCGCCAGCAGCGACAGGAACACCGGGGAGCTGTTTTTT	CASSDRNTGELFF
.	.	TRBJ2-7	TRBV6-6	TGTGCCAGCAGTTACGGTGGCTTCTCGGGCGAGCAGTACTTC	CASSYGGFSGEQYF
.	.	TRBJ2-7	TRBV15	TGTGCCACCAGCAGAGATCAAGGCAGGGGAGTGCAGTACTTC	CATSRDQGRGVQYF
.	.	TRBJ2-7	TRBV18	TGTGCCAGCTCCCCCGGCCGCAACTTAGGGGGAGAGCAGTACTTC	CASSPGRNLGGEQYF
once	TRBD1	TRBJ1-4	TRBV5-6	TGTGCCAGCAGCCGGTTGGGACAGGCTCACCCGCTTAATGAAAAACTGTTTTTT	CASSRLGQAHPLNEKLFF
.	TRBD2	TRBJ2-7	TRBV5-5	TGTGCCAGCAGCTTGGAAGCGGGAGGCCACGAGCAGTACTTC	CASSLEAGGHEQYF
.	.	TRBJ1-5	TRBV28	TGTGCCAGCAGTCGTCTCACGGGACTCCTGGACGATCAGCCCCAGCATTTT	CASSRLTGLLDDQPQHF
.	.	TRBJ1-1	TRBV2	TGTGCCACCATACGGGGGGGCAGGCCGAACACTGAAGCTTTCTTT	CATIRGGRPNTEAFF
.	.	TRBJ2-1	TRBV4-1	TGCGCCAGCAGCCTCATCCGGGATGAGCAGTTCTTC	CASSLIRDEQFF
.	.	TRBJ2-1	TRBV4-1	TGCGCCAGCAGCCAAGACTCGGTAGGACTCTACAATGAGCAGTTCTTC	CASSQDSVGLYNEQFF
.	.	TRBJ2-1	TRBV4-1	TGCGCCAGCAGCCAAGCTGACTTGACCTCCTACAATGAGCAGTTCTTC	CASSQADLTSYNEQFF
.	TRBD2	TRBJ2-1	TRBV5-1	TGCGCCAGCAGCCCCGCAGGGGCGGGAGGCCCCAATGAGCAGTTCTTC	CASSPAGAGGPNEQFF
few	.	TRBJ1-5	TRBV15	TGTGCCACCGGCAGCGAGGATAATCAGCCCCAGCATTTT	CATGSEDNQPQHF
.	.	TRBJ1-5	TRBV27	TGTGCCAGCAGTTTAACGCCAGGGGAAGATCAGCCCCAGCATTTT	CASSLTPGEDQPQHF
.	.	TRBJ1-2	TRBV28	TGTGCCAGCACCTTCCCCCTTGGACAGTCCCACAACTATGGCTACACCTTC	CASTFPLGQSHNYGYTF
.	TRBD1	TRBJ2-7	TRBV2	TGTGCCAGCAGTAACCGGGACAGGGTTTTAGGAAAGGAGTACTTC	CASSNRDRVLGKEYF
.	TRBD2	TRBJ2-1	TRBV7-3	TGTGCCAGCAGCTTCCCGGGACTAGCGGGAAACGAGCAGTTCTTC	CASSFPGLAGNEQFF
.	TRBD2	TRBJ2-3	TRBV5-4	TGTGCCAGCAGCTGGACTAGCGGGGGCTTCCCCAGCGTAGATACGCAGTATTTT	CASSWTSGGFPSVDTQYF
.	.	TRBJ2-1	TRBV4-1	TGCGCCAGCAGCCGAAGGGATGGGACTCGTTTTTACAATGAGCAGTTCTTC	CASSRRDGTRFYNEQFF
few	TRBD1	TRBJ2-7	TRBV18	TGTGCCAGCTCACCGCACACAGGGGTAGGCGACGAGCAGTACTTC	CASSPHTGVGDEQYF
.	.	TRBJ2-1	TRBV9	TGTGCCAGCGGGCAGGCCGGGACTCCCGTGGGTGGTGAGCAGTTCTTC	CASGQAGTPVGGEQFF
.	TRBD1	TRBJ1-1	TRBV12-5	TGTGCTAGTGGTCCGACAGGGGGCACTGAAGCTTTCTTT	CASGPTGGTEAFF
.	TRBD2	TRBJ2-1	TRBV30	TGTGCCTGGAGGGGGGATAGCGGGAGGTCCGTTGAGCAGTTCTTC	CAWRGDSGRSVEQFF
.	.	TRBJ1-6	TRBV7-9	TGTGCCAGCAGCCAACTCAGGGACTCCTATAATTCACCCCTCCACTTT	CASSQLRDSYNSPLHF
.	.	TRBJ2-7	TRBV10-3	TGTGCCATCAGTGGCGACAGATCCTACGAGCAGTACTTC	CAISGDRSYEQYF
.	.	TRBJ1-5	TRBV4-2	TGTGCCAGCAGCCAAGAAGAGGGCCTGTCGAGCAATCAGCCCCAGCATTTT	CASSQEEGLSSNQPQHF
.	.	TRBJ2-7	TRBV29-1	TGCAGCGTTGAAGGCAGGGAAGCCTACGAGCAGTACTTC	CSVEGREAYEQYF
.	.	TRBJ2-3	TRBV4-3	TGCGCCAGCAGCCAAGGAGGGCGTAGTTTAGATACGCAGTATTTT	CASSQGGRSLDTQYF
.	TRBD1	TRBJ1-1	TRBV6-1	TGTGCCAGCAGTGGACTGAGAGACAGGGCGAACACTGAAGCTTTCTTT	CASSGLRDRANTEAFF
.	.	TRBJ1-2	TRBV7-2	TGTGCCAGCAGTCTACAGAGCAACTATGGCTACACCTTC	CASSLQSNYGYTF
.	.	TRBJ1-6	TRBV6-1	TGTGCCAGCAGTGAAGCGAGAGGGTACAATTCACCCCTCCACTTT	CASSEARGYNSPLHF
.	TRBD2	TRBJ2-7	TRBV11-2	TGTGCCAGCAGCACACGAACCAAGACTAGCAGGAGTAACTACGAGCAGTACTTC	CASSTRTKTSRSNYEQYF
.	.	TRBJ2-7	TRBV7-2	TGTGCCAGCAGCCTAGAGGGAGGAGTCCGCCCCTACGAGCAGTACTTC	CASSLEGGVRPYEQYF
.	TRBD2	TRBJ2-3	TRBV6-5	TGTGCCAGCAGTTCCCTTGGGGCGGGAGTGTCAGATACGCAGTATTTT	CASSSLGAGVSDTQYF
.	.	TRBJ2-3	TRBV7-2	TGTGCCAGCAGCTTAGGCATACTAGCTAGCACAGATACGCAGTATTTT	CASSLGILASTDTQYF
.	.	TRBJ2-7	TRBV5-5	TGTGCCAGCAGCTTGAATAGAGGCTACGAGCAGTACTTC	CASSLNRGYEQYF
.	TRBD2	TRBJ2-3	TRBV10-1	TGCGCCAGCAGCCGACTGAGCGGGAATACGCAGTATTTT	CASSRLSGNTQYF
once	TRBD1	TRBJ1-2	TRBV19	TGTGCAAGCCCTACGACAGGGGAGATCTATGGCTACACCTTC	CASPTTGEIYGYTF
.	.	TRBJ2-7	TRBV7-3	TGTGCCAGCAGCTTTTACCTAGCCACCGAGCAGTACTTC	CASSFYLATEQYF
.	TRBD2	TRBJ2-1	TRBV28	TGTGCCAGCAGTTTATGGACTAGCGGGAGTAACAATGAGCAGTTCTTC	CASSLWTSGSNNEQFF
.	TRBD1	TRBJ2-7	TRBV4-3	TGCGCCAGCAGCCTCCACTGGGTCGGACAGGGGAACTACGAGCAGTACTTC	CASSLHWVGQGNYEQYF
.	.	TRBJ1-5	TRBV2	TGTGCCAGCAGTGAAGATATAGGGGGTCAGCCCCAGCATTTT	CASSEDIGGQPQHF
.	TRBD1	TRBJ2-3	TRBV10-1	TGCGCCAGCAGGCGACAGGGTTCAGATACGCAGTATTTT	CASRRQGSDTQYF
.	.	TRBJ2-7	TRBV19	TGTGCCAGTAGTATAAGCCTGGCGGCTCAATACGAGCAGTACTTC	CASSISLAAQYEQYF
few	.	TRBJ1-5	TRBV4-1	TGCGCCAGCAGCCAAGATCCGACAGGTAATCAGCCCCAGCATTTT	CASSQDPTGNQPQHF
.	.	TRBJ1-2	TRBV18	TGTGCCAGCTCACCACCAATATCCAGGACTAACTATGGCTACACCTTC	CASSPPISRTNYGYTF
.	.	TRBJ2-4	TRBV6-5	TGTGCCAGCAGGCAGACAGGGCCCGGGAGCATTCAGTACTTC	CASRQTGPGSIQYF